This T cell receptor beta chain was sequenced in a study of OX40 agonist ivuxolimab in advanced cancers. Turning to the study itself: Participants averaged approximately 60 years of age (range roughly 23 to 79) and were about 85% male. A partial response was reached by three patients: one with hepatocellular carcinoma and two with cutaneous melanoma. Study-wide results and limits: No antigen was identified for the clonally expanded peripheral T cells.

Libraries were prepared by immunoSEQ multiplex PCR; TCRdb keeps only in-frame clonotypes and omits some of them. The sample shows about 34,000 clones, about four fifths of them seen only once. This CDR3 region has 15 residues. Germline V lookup: CDR1 SGHRS, CDR2 YFSETQ. Trimming shortened V by 1 base and J by 2 bases, and 12 bases separated the two germline ends. The table lists this clone with a count of one. Its antigen is unknown. This TCR was sampled from an adult with an advanced solid tumor such as melanoma, head and neck, liver or kidney cancer. The chain has TRBV5-1 and TRBJ2-5, with D unclear. Source: CD4+ or CD8+ T cells sorted from blood, taken in a trial of the OX40 agonist ivuxolimab. CDR3 sequence reads: CASSLYLGEQETQYF. CDR3 in DNA: TGCGCCAGCAGCTTGTACCTTGGGGAACAAGAGACCCAGTACTTC.